Here is one TCR beta chain with its context. The CDR3 has 16 residues. The V and J ends lost 0 bases and 1 base respectively, with 11 bases between them. Germline V gene lookup returns CDR1 MNHNY and CDR2 SVGAGI (reference sequence). The repertoire was sequenced with immunoSEQ multiplex PCR; TCRdb's copy has only in-frame clones and lacks some. The table lists approximately 88,000 clones, 85% to 95% of them singletons. The sample originates from a study of T cell changes during pregnancy in multiple sclerosis. The sequenced sample was peripheral blood, obtained in the first trimester of pregnancy. The chain couples TRBV6-6 to TRBJ2-3, with D possibly matching TRBD2 (7 bases). This TCR was sampled from a female donor with multiple sclerosis, enrolled in a pregnancy study. DNA for the CDR3: TGTGCCAGCAGTTACTCGAGGGGGGGCGGCACAGATACGCAGTATTTT. Translated, it gives CASSYSRGGGTDTQYF.